The 28 T cell receptor beta chains given below trace back to one sample, sequenced in a study of identifying expanded T cells in peripheral blood. Clones were sequenced by immunoSEQ multiplex PCR, and TCRdb holds only the in-frame ones, with some missing. The repertoire has approximately 100,000 clones, about 83% of them found once; the top ten carry about 15%. The sample consisted of blood. These receptors were taken from a person aged 18-70 years in good health.

This rearrangement joins TRBV10-3 to TRBJ2-5, with D perhaps being TRBD1 or TRBD2 (6 bases each). Germline V lookup: CDR1 ENHRY, CDR2 SYGVKD. The CDR3 is 16 residues long. Trimming pared 0 bases from V and 4 bases from J, leaving 15 bases between. DNA of the CDR3: TGTGCCATCAGTGAGTCGAAAGGGGGGCGTCCAGAGACCCAGTACTTC. It yields the protein CAISESKGGRPETQYF.

In this sample, this clone turned up a few times. V usage is TRBV19 and J usage is TRBJ1-2, with a possible D match to TRBD1 (5 bases). CDR3 length equals 14 residues. The germline V and J ends were trimmed by 4 bases and 0 bases, with 9 bases remaining between them. Looked up from germline, CDR1 is LNHDA and CDR2 is SQIVND (reference sequence). The CDR3: CASSRGTSNYGYTF. CDR3 sequence (DNA): TGTGCCAGTAGTAGAGGGACGTCTAACTATGGCTACACCTTC.

This chain connects TRBV4-3 to TRBJ2-7; D might be TRBD2 (6 bases). V lost 1 base and J 0 bases, leaving 10 bases between the germline ends. The length of the CDR3 is 15 residues. In germline, CDR1 is LGHNA, CDR2 YSLEER. The CDR3 sequence is CASSQVLDYSYEQYF. In nucleotides, the CDR3 is TGCGCCAGCAGCCAAGTGCTGGACTACTCCTACGAGCAGTACTTC.

The chain joins TRBV4-1 to TRBJ1-2; a possible D gene is TRBD1 (5 bases). The V end was cut by 0 bases, the J end by 0 bases, with 8 bases between. Germline V CDR1 and CDR2: MGHRA, YSYEKL. The CDR3 spans 15 residues. This CDR3 is CASSQEGTSNYGYTF. CDR3 coding DNA: TGCGCCAGCAGCCAAGAGGGGACCTCTAACTATGGCTACACCTTC.

The chain carries TRBV27 and TRBJ1-6; D is uncertain. The ends were cut back, 6 bases at V and 10 bases at J, with 22 bases in the middle. This CDR3 contains 16 residues. Germline assignment: CDR1 MNHEY and CDR2 SMNVEV (reference sequence). CDR3 sequence reads: CASSPLSRGWRSPLHF. As DNA, the CDR3 is TGTGCCAGCAGCCCCCTCTCTCGTGGGTGGAGGTCACCCCTCCACTTT.

This chain uses TRBV2 with TRBJ2-5, with a tentative D call TRBD1 (6 bases). In germline, CDR1 is SNHLY, CDR2 FYNNEI. The CDR3 consists of 13 residues. The ends were cut back, 5 bases at V and 4 bases at J, with 11 bases in the middle. The CDR3 loop is CASSSLGGETQYF. DNA of the CDR3: TGTGCCAGCAGTTCTCTAGGGGGAGAGACCCAGTACTTC.

The J gene is TRBJ2-2, the V gene TRBV27; D is undetermined. This CDR3 has 14 residues. The germline V gene has CDR1 MNHEY and CDR2 SMNVEV (reference sequence). V was clipped by 3 bases and J by 2 bases, with 7 bases between them. The chain's CDR3 is CASSFWQNTGELFF. The CDR3 DNA reads TGTGCCAGCAGTTTTTGGCAAAACACCGGGGAGCTGTTTTTT.

The V call is TRBV6-1, the J call TRBJ2-7; tentative D call: TRBD2 (5 bases). Trimming cost V 5 bases and J 2 bases, with 13 bases left between them. This CDR3 has 14 amino acids. Germline values: CDR1 MNHNS, CDR2 SASEGT. The CDR3 DNA is TGTGCCAGCAGTATGCGGACTCAGGCCTACGAGCAGTACTTC. It encodes CASSMRTQAYEQYF.

The gene calls are TRBV6-5 and TRBJ2-7; no reliable D call. The CDR3 is made up of 12 amino acids. Trimming took off 2 bases at V and 5 bases at J, with 7 bases between the two ends. Germline CDR1 is MNHEY and CDR2 is SVGAGI. DNA for the CDR3: TGTGCCAGCAGTTACCCCCAAGACGAGCAGTACTTC. Translating it yields CASSYPQDEQYF.

This clone was recorded only once. The chain carries TRBV6-5 and TRBJ2-7; 8 nucleotides line up with TRBD1. This CDR3 has 16 amino acids. J was trimmed by 0 bases and V by 2 bases; bases with no gene match: 6. The germline CDR1 and CDR2 sequences are MNHEY and SVGAGI. CDR3 residues: CASSYRGQVLSYEQYF. For the CDR3, the DNA is TGTGCCAGCAGTTACCGGGGACAGGTTCTCTCCTACGAGCAGTACTTC.

The chain links TRBV13 to TRBJ2-1; TRBD2 matches at 15 bases. V dropped 4 bases and J dropped 6; count of bases not matched to a gene: 16. CDR3 length equals 20 residues. Germline V gene lookup returns CDR1 PRHDT and CDR2 FYEKMQ (reference sequence). CDR3 in DNA: TGTGCCAGCAGCTGCCGTGGACTAGCGGGGGGGGAATGCCCCCTCAATGAGCAGTTCTTC. Protein: CASSCRGLAGGECPLNEQFF.

The DNA of the CDR3 is TGTGCCAGCAGCGTCTCCCCCACCTACGAGCAGTACTTC. Its translation is CASSVSPTYEQYF. The gene calls are TRBV9 and TRBJ2-7; D ambiguous. Trimming shortened V by 2 bases and J by 2 bases, and 8 bases separated the two germline ends. Germline V lookup: CDR1 SGDLS, CDR2 YYNGEE. The CDR3 has 13 residues. Full variable domain (rest looked up from reference TRBV9 and TRBJ2-7): DSGVTQTPKHLITATGQRVTLRCSPRSGDLSVYWYQQSLDQGLQFLIQYYNGEERAKGNILERFSAQQFPDLHSELNLSSLELGDSALYFCASSVSPTYEQYFGPGTRLTVT.

This chain joins TRBV6-1 and TRBJ2-7; 7 bases agree with TRBD1. V shed 5 bases and J 0 bases; nucleotides not matched to a gene: 4. The germline V gene encodes CDR1 MNHNS and CDR2 SASEGT. The CDR3 spans 14 residues. CDR3 in amino acids: CASSLTGSSYEQYF. CDR3 sequence (DNA): TGTGCCAGCAGTTTGACAGGGAGCTCCTACGAGCAGTACTTC.

V is TRBV4-1 and J is TRBJ2-3; 11 nucleotides match TRBD2. The CDR3 runs 17 residues. With 0 bases clipped from V and 6 bases from J, the junction kept 8 bases outside the gene matches. The germline V gene has CDR1 MGHRA and CDR2 YSYEKL. The CDR3 loop reads CASSQEMRLAGLDTQYF. CDR3 sequence (DNA): TGCGCCAGCAGCCAAGAAATGCGACTAGCGGGGTTGGATACGCAGTATTTT.

The chain carries TRBV6-1 and TRBJ2-3; D perhaps matches TRBD2 (5 bases). Trimming cost V 6 bases and J 8 bases, with 21 bases left between them. Per germline, CDR1 MNHNS and CDR2 SASEGT. The CDR3 is made up of 15 amino acids. CDR3 residues: CASRKAGREYGTQYF. The DNA of the CDR3 is TGTGCCAGCAGAAAGGCCGGCCGGGAATATGGTACGCAGTATTTT.

This clone was detected a few times. The chain uses TRBV5-6 and TRBJ1-2, with a possible D match to TRBD1 (5 bases). This CDR3 region has 15 residues. Germline CDR1 SGHDT, CDR2 YYEEEE. V was shortened by 2 bases and J by 4 bases, with 15 bases between the two germline ends. CDR3 DNA: TGTGCCAGCAGCTTAGGACCCCAAGGGGCCTATGGCTACACCTTC. Residues: CASSLGPQGAYGYTF.

This chain uses TRBV6-1 with TRBJ1-5; the match to TRBD1 covers 8 bases. This CDR3 is 15 amino acids long. Germline CDR1 and CDR2: MNHNS and SASEGT. Trimming took 6 bases from V and 6 from J; bases not matched to a gene: 10. The chain's CDR3 is CASSDIDRGGQPQHF. The CDR3 DNA is TGTGCCAGCAGCGACATAGACAGGGGAGGTCAGCCCCAGCATTTT.

J is TRBJ1-2 and V is TRBV2; D not certain. Germline V gives CDR1 SNHLY, CDR2 FYNNEI. V lost 7 bases, J lost 2 bases, and 14 bases lay in between. This CDR3 is built from 14 residues. CDR3 amino acids: CASKGRSTNYGYTF. CDR3 sequence (DNA): TGTGCCAGCAAGGGCAGGTCCACCAACTATGGCTACACCTTC.

This chain links TRBV5-6 with TRBJ1-2; 8 bases match TRBD1. CDR3 size: 14 residues. Trimming removed 4 bases from V and 4 bases from J; junction bases left unmatched: 6. Looked up from germline, CDR1 is SGHDT and CDR2 is YYEEEE. The CDR3 protein is CASSDGTGSYGYTF. CDR3 in DNA: TGTGCCAGCAGCGACGGGACAGGTAGCTATGGCTACACCTTC.

The V and J genes are TRBV4-1 and TRBJ2-7, with 10 bases that match TRBD1. Germline-derived CDR1 and CDR2 are MGHRA and YSYEKL. Unmatched junction bases numbered 8, after V lost 3 bases and J lost 0 bases. The CDR3 spans 17 residues. DNA for the CDR3: TGCGCCAGCAGCCACCCCCCGGGACAGGGGTCCTCCTACGAGCAGTACTTC. It specifies CASSHPPGQGSSYEQYF.

The gene calls are TRBV21-1 and TRBJ2-7. TRBV21-1 counts as a pseudogene. CDR3 length: 17 residues. The DNA for the CDR3 is TGTGCCAGCAGCAAATTTCGACGTCCGTGGGTTACGAGCGAGCAGTACTTC. Amino acid sequence: CASSKFRRPWVTSEQYF.

The V call is TRBV4-1, the J call TRBJ1-2; no firm D call. Germline V gene lookup returns CDR1 MGHRA and CDR2 YSYEKL. The V end was cut by 0 bases, the J end by 4 bases, with 12 bases between. The CDR3 is 15 amino acids. CDR3 in DNA: TGCGCCAGCAGCCAAGAACCACAAGTAGGCTATGGCTACACCTTC. Its translation is CASSQEPQVGYGYTF.

The V gene is TRBV7-2, the J gene TRBJ1-1, with TRBD1 as a possible D gene (5 bases). The CDR3 extends over 15 amino acids. V was pared by 1 base and J by 10 bases, with 19 bases between. Germline V gene sequence: CDR1 SGHTA, CDR2 FQGNSA. The CDR3 is CASSLEGGGIGPAFF. The CDR3 nucleotides read TGTGCCAGCAGCTTAGAAGGTGGGGGGATCGGCCCAGCTTTCTTT.

V and J are TRBV5-8 and TRBJ1-1; 8 bases align to TRBD1. From germline, CDR1 is SGHTS and CDR2 YDEGEE. Losses at the gene ends were 1 base for V and 7 bases for J; bases not matched to a gene: 12. The length of the CDR3 is 16 residues. CDR3 region: CASSLLNRGKQNEAFF. CDR3 nucleotide sequence: TGTGCCAGCAGCTTGTTGAACAGGGGGAAGCAGAATGAAGCTTTCTTT.

The chain joins TRBV7-9 to TRBJ2-7, with D possibly TRBD1 on 6 matching bases. CDR3 length: 15 amino acids. V lost 7 bases to trimming and J lost 0 bases, with 16 bases between them. Germline CDR1 SEHNR, CDR2 FQNEAQ (reference sequence). CDR3 protein: CASKLMTGNSYEQYF. The CDR3 region has the DNA TGTGCCAGCAAGTTGATGACAGGTAACTCCTACGAGCAGTACTTC.

The chain is built from TRBV4-3 and TRBJ2-1; TRBD2 agrees at 11 bases. V trimming: 1 base; J trimming: 5 bases; junction bases outside the gene matches: 7. CDR3 length: 17 amino acids. Germline values: CDR1 LGHNA, CDR2 YSLEER. The CDR3: CASSQAVLAGGNNEQFF. CDR3 in DNA: TGCGCCAGCAGCCAAGCTGTCCTAGCGGGGGGTAACAATGAGCAGTTCTTC.

The chain carries TRBV2 and TRBJ2-6; 11 bases agree with TRBD2. The junction had 9 bases not matched to a gene; V was cut back by 6 bases and J by 2 bases. The CDR3 spans 18 residues. Germline lookup yields CDR1 SNHLY and CDR2 FYNNEI. CDR3 sequence: CASREFQLAGAGANVLTF. CDR3 in DNA: TGTGCCAGCAGAGAGTTCCAACTAGCGGGGGCTGGGGCCAACGTCCTGACTTTC.

This clone has just a few counts. In DNA, the CDR3 is TGTGCCAGCAGTGAGGGAAACACCATATATTTT. Translating it yields CASSEGNTIYF. The chain recombines TRBV2 with TRBJ1-3; no clear D gene. Trimming removed 3 bases at V and 4 bases at J, with 1 base between. This CDR3 is 11 amino acids long. CDR1 and CDR2 from the germline V gene are SNHLY and FYNNEI.